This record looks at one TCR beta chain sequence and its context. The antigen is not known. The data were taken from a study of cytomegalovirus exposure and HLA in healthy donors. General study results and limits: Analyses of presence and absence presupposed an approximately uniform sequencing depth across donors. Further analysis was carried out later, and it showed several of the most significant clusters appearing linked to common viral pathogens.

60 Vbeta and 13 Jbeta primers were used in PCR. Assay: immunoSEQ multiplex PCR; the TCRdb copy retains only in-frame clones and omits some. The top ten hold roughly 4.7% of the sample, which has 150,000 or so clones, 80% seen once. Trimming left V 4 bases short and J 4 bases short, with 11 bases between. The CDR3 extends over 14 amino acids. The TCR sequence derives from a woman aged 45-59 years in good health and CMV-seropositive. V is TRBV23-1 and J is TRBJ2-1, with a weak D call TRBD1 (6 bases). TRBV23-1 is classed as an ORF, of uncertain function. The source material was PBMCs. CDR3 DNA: TGCGCCAGCAGTCGTAGGGACACTTACAATGAGCAGTTCTTC. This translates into CASSRRDTYNEQFF.